This T cell receptor (beta chain) was recovered during a study of regulatory T cells in long-lasting Graves disease. CDR3 length: 11 amino acids. Germline V gene lookup returns CDR1 DFQATT and CDR2 SNEGSKA (reference sequence). With 2 bases removed from V and 7 bases from J, the gap between germline ends came to 8 bases. iRepertoire HTBI primers and Arm-PCR of CDR3 regions built TCR beta libraries. TCRdb called the multiplex PCR reads again in MiXCR, with one record for every CDR3 protein. This table has 300,000 to 350,000 distinct CDR3 sequences, roughly 21% appearing once. The time point is: persistent/refractory GD, antithyroid drugs over 5 years with positive TRAb. PBMC RNA was the source of the TCR library.

Material: peripheral blood mononuclear cells (PBMCs), obtained when the disease was refractory, from a patient treated with antithyroid drugs. The chain joins TRBV20-1 to TRBJ1-1; tentatively, D is TRBD1 (6 bases). The sequence was collected from a female donor with Graves disease. CDR3 nucleotide sequence: TGCAGTGCTAGACAGGGGAATGAAGCTTTCTTT. Protein product: CSARQGNEAFF.